These T cell receptor beta chains were read from a single sample in a study of blood T cell repertoires in COVID-19. Profiled with immunoSEQ multiplex PCR; TCRdb holds only in-frame clones, not every one. The sample records hundreds of thousands of clones, 85% to 90% being singletons. Sample: PBMCs or T cells enriched from blood (not recorded which). The receptors come from a man between 18 and 35 years old who had recovered from COVID-19. CDR3s include the opening cysteine and the closing phenylalanine or tryptophan. A D gene is named only where the DNA matches it firmly.

J gene: TRBJ2-3
D gene: TRBD2
V gene: TRBV10-1
CDR3 protein: CASSEREAGGTDTQYF

J gene: TRBJ1-5
D gene: NA
V gene: TRBV6-4
CDR3 protein: CASSDSGGPQHF

J gene: TRBJ1-1
D gene: NA
V gene: TRBV7-7
CDR3 protein: CASSLGEDTEAFF

J gene: TRBJ1-5
D gene: TRBD1
V gene: TRBV19
CDR3 protein: CASIRTGSYNQPQHF

J gene: TRBJ2-2
D gene: NA
V gene: TRBV28
CDR3 protein: CASRPAGTANTGELFF

J gene: TRBJ2-1
D gene: NA
V gene: TRBV28
CDR3 protein: CASSPRTVNSYNEQFF

J gene: TRBJ2-3
D gene: NA
V gene: TRBV6-6
CDR3 protein: CASSPWGGGYTDTQYF

J gene: TRBJ1-1
D gene: TRBD1
V gene: TRBV5-4
CDR3 protein: CASSSGQGGNTEAFF

J gene: TRBJ1-6
D gene: NA
V gene: TRBV5-3
CDR3 protein: CARRPQRPEGREGSPLHF

J gene: TRBJ2-7
D gene: NA
V gene: TRBV28
CDR3 protein: CASRGGAGEQYF

J gene: TRBJ1-1
D gene: TRBD1
V gene: TRBV3-1/TRBV3-2
CDR3 protein: CASSPPGQLNTEAFF

J gene: TRBJ2-2
D gene: NA
V gene: TRBV5-1
CDR3 protein: CASSLASQVSNTGELFF

J gene: TRBJ1-2
D gene: NA
V gene: TRBV7-2
CDR3 protein: CASSASPPVHYGYTF

J gene: TRBJ2-7
D gene: NA
V gene: TRBV6-5
CDR3 protein: CATRKGLYYEQYF

J gene: TRBJ2-3
D gene: TRBD1
V gene: TRBV5-1
CDR3 protein: CASSLDRGLRADTQYF

J gene: TRBJ2-3
D gene: TRBD1
V gene: TRBV30
CDR3 protein: CAWSRDSATDTQYF

J gene: TRBJ1-1
D gene: NA
V gene: TRBV5-6
CDR3 protein: CASSQVNTEAFF

J gene: TRBJ1-1
D gene: NA
V gene: TRBV19
CDR3 protein: CASKMSDTEAFF

J gene: TRBJ1-2
D gene: NA
V gene: TRBV9
CDR3 protein: CASTYSGSALPNYGYTF

J gene: TRBJ1-3
D gene: NA
V gene: TRBV2
CDR3 protein: CASSQTEERSGNTIYF

J gene: TRBJ2-3
D gene: NA
V gene: TRBV28
CDR3 protein: CASSLAGSTDTQYF

J gene: TRBJ2-3
D gene: NA
V gene: TRBV3-1/TRBV3-2
CDR3 protein: CASSPGNTQYF

J gene: TRBJ2-1
D gene: NA
V gene: TRBV4-1
CDR3 protein: CASSQDGPPSSYNEQFF

J gene: TRBJ1-2
D gene: NA
V gene: TRBV9
CDR3 protein: CASSVDYSTGYGYTF

J gene: TRBJ2-7
D gene: TRBD2
V gene: TRBV5-6
CDR3 protein: CASSLGTSGTYLYEQYF

J gene: TRBJ1-3
D gene: NA
V gene: TRBV5-1
CDR3 protein: CASSPRQAISGNTIYF

J gene: TRBJ1-1
D gene: NA
V gene: TRBV7-9
CDR3 protein: CASSPQTEATEAFF

J gene: TRBJ2-7
D gene: TRBD2
V gene: TRBV3-1/TRBV3-2
CDR3 protein: CASSLIPSGVNSYEQYF

J gene: TRBJ2-1
D gene: TRBD1
V gene: TRBV19
CDR3 protein: CASKPRQGNNNEQFF

J gene: TRBJ1-5
D gene: NA
V gene: TRBV7-8
CDR3 protein: CASSLVPVGGDQPQHF